One sample yielded the 23 T cell receptor beta chains listed below, sequenced in a study of shared clonotypes between healthy human individuals. TCRdb keeps only in-frame clones here, not all; method: immunoSEQ multiplex PCR. The top ten hold around 2% of the sample, which has 550,000 to 700,000 clones, more than 70% seen once. Sequenced material: memory CD4+ T cells sorted from blood. The subset denotes: CD45RA-negative fraction. Receptors originate from a woman younger than 45 in good health.

The chain recombines TRBV27 with TRBJ1-1, with TRBD1 as a possible D gene (6 bases). CDR3 size: 14 residues. The germline V gene encodes CDR1 MNHEY and CDR2 SMNVEV (reference sequence). Trimming shortened V by 2 bases and J by 5 bases, and 12 bases separated the two germline ends. CDR3 in amino acids: CASSLGGRRTEAFF. CDR3 DNA: TGTGCCAGCAGTTTAGGGGGCCGGAGGACTGAAGCTTTCTTT.

The chain is built from TRBV28 and TRBJ1-2, with D unclear. CDR1 is MDHEN, CDR2 SYDVKM, per germline. The CDR3 consists of 12 residues. Deletions cut 8 bases from V and 0 bases from J, with 7 bases between. Here the CDR3 DNA reads TGTGCCAGCTATATAGCTAACTATGGCTACACCTTC. It codes for CASYIANYGYTF.

The rearrangement links TRBV5-1 to TRBJ1-1, with unresolved D. The CDR3 is 15 residues long. Deletions cut 5 bases from V and 2 bases from J, with 16 bases between. Germline-derived CDR1 and CDR2 are SGHRS and YFSETQ. CDR3 bases: TGCGCCAGCAGAGTAACCGGGGTTCCAAACACTGAAGCTTTCTTT. It codes for CASRVTGVPNTEAFF. The complete variable domain, with remaining parts taken from reference TRBV5-1 and TRBJ1-1, reads KAGVTQTPRYLIKTRGQQVTLSCSPISGHRSVSWYQQTPGQGLQFLFEYFSETQRNKGNFPGRFSGRQFSNSRSEMNVSTLELGDSALYLCASRVTGVPNTEAFFGQGTRLTVV.

This chain uses TRBV6-4 with TRBJ2-1; D ambiguous. This CDR3 is built from 13 residues. V was trimmed by 5 bases and J by 1 base, leaving 6 bases between them. From germline, CDR1 is MRHNA and CDR2 SNTAGT. The CDR3 DNA reads as TGTGCCAGCAGTATATCTTCCTACAATGAGCAGTTCTTC. This codes for CASSISSYNEQFF.

The rearrangement links TRBV2 to TRBJ2-3, with 8 bases identical to TRBD2. The CDR3 length is 14 residues. In germline, CDR1 is SNHLY, CDR2 FYNNEI. The trim removed 6 bases at V and 5 bases at J, leaving 7 bases unmatched. The CDR3 DNA follows: TGTGCCAGCAGAGAGCGGGAGTGGAGAGATACGCAGTATTTT. As protein: CASREREWRDTQYF.

This chain uses TRBV2 with TRBJ1-2, with 8 bases identical to TRBD1. In germline, CDR1 is SNHLY, CDR2 FYNNEI. The CDR3 is 15 residues long. V dropped 5 bases and J dropped 5; count of bases not matched to a gene: 10. CDR3 DNA sequence: TGTGCCAGCAGTCCGGGAACAGGGGGTCGGTATGGCTACACCTTC. Its protein is CASSPGTGGRYGYTF.

This clone has more than one count but fewer than ten. V and J are TRBV4-1 and TRBJ2-3, with no clear D. In germline, CDR1 is MGHRA, CDR2 YSYEKL. V was trimmed by 0 bases and J by 4 bases, leaving 11 bases between them. The CDR3 totals 15 residues. CDR3 amino acids: CASSQDRFYPDTQYF. The CDR3 DNA is TGCGCCAGCAGCCAAGATCGTTTTTACCCAGATACGCAGTATTTT.

Points on this clone: One junction end disagrees with the germline gene, perhaps due to a read error. The V call is TRBV28, the J call TRBJ2-7; no clear D. This CDR3 spans 14 amino acids. Germline loops: CDR1 MDHEN, CDR2 SYDVKM. The CDR3, as DNA: TGTGCCAGCAGTATCAATTCCCGTCTATATTTGGAGAACTTC. Protein sequence: CASSINSRLYLENF. Full variable domain (outside the CDR3, taken from reference TRBV28 and TRBJ2-7): DVKVTQSSRYLVKRTGEKVFLECVQDMDHENMFWYRQDPGLGLRLIYFSYDVKMKEKGDIPEGYSVSREKKERFSLILESASTNQTSMYLCASSINSRLYLENFGPGTRLTVT.

This chain joins TRBV27 and TRBJ1-1, with D unclear. The V end lost 5 bases, the J end lost 1 base, and 8 bases lay between the germline ends. Per the germline V gene, CDR1 is MNHEY and CDR2 is SMNVEV (reference sequence). The CDR3 runs 13 residues. CDR3 DNA sequence: TGTGCCAGCAGTCCATCGTGGAACACTGAAGCTTTCTTT. Encoded protein: CASSPSWNTEAFF.

The chain couples TRBV14 to TRBJ2-1; no firm D call. The V end was cut by 4 bases, the J end by 5 bases, with 12 bases between. The CDR3 covers 14 residues. CDR1 is SGHDN and CDR2 is FVKESK in the germline V gene. CDR3 sequence: CASSRVARNNEQFF. DNA for the CDR3: TGTGCCAGCAGCCGGGTGGCTAGAAACAATGAGCAGTTCTTC.

The chain couples TRBV6-5 to TRBJ1-3; 7 bases line up with TRBD1. Germline V CDR1 and CDR2: MNHEY, SVGAGI. The trim removed 4 bases at V and 3 bases at J, leaving 6 bases unmatched. The CDR3 totals 15 residues. In DNA, the CDR3 is TGTGCCAGCAGTTTAGGCAGGGGGTTTGGAAACACCATATATTTT. Amino acids: CASSLGRGFGNTIYF.

CDR3 region: CASSFLLTGANVLTF. The DNA of the CDR3 is TGTGCCAGCAGCTTCTTACTAACTGGGGCCAACGTCCTGACTTTC. This sequence joins TRBV7-9 and TRBJ2-6; D gene ambiguous. V lost 3 bases, J lost 2 bases, and 8 bases lay in between. The CDR3 contains 15 residues. Germline CDR1 is SEHNR and CDR2 is FQNEAQ (reference sequence).

The V call is TRBV27, the J call TRBJ1-3; no firm D call. This CDR3 region has 15 residues. V gave up 2 bases and J gave up 0 bases, with 8 bases separating them. Germline values: CDR1 MNHEY, CDR2 SMNVEV (reference sequence). The CDR3 loop reads CASSLVGSSGNTIYF. CDR3 nucleotide sequence: TGTGCCAGCAGTTTAGTCGGAAGCTCTGGAAACACCATATATTTT.

This sequence joins TRBV25-1 and TRBJ1-1; possible D gene TRBD1, 6 bases. V was shortened by 4 bases and J by 3 bases, with 15 bases between the two germline ends. From germline, CDR1 is MGHDK and CDR2 SYGVNS. The CDR3 sequence is 15 residues long. CDR3 DNA: TGTGCCAGCAGTGGGGGGCATGGGGGATACACTGAAGCTTTCTTT. Protein product: CASSGGHGGYTEAFF.

The chain uses TRBV9 and TRBJ2-1; the D gene could be TRBD1 or TRBD2 (5 bases each). Trimming took 0 bases from V and 8 from J, leaving 12 bases between them. Looked up from germline, CDR1 is SGDLS and CDR2 is YYNGEE. There are 14 residues in the CDR3. For the CDR3, the DNA is TGTGCCAGCAGCGTAGGGGTGGGGGTTTATGAGCAGTTCTTC. It translates to CASSVGVGVYEQFF.

This chain links TRBV19 with TRBJ2-7; TRBD2 agrees at 7 bases. This CDR3 has 14 residues. V shed 4 bases, J shed 2 bases, and the junction held 5 bases outside the gene matches. From germline, CDR1 is LNHDA and CDR2 SQIVND (reference sequence). The CDR3 DNA is TGTGCCAGTAGTACCCGCGGGGGAACCTACGAGCAGTACTTC. Its protein is CASSTRGGTYEQYF.

J is TRBJ2-3 and V is TRBV19; the match to TRBD1 covers 7 bases. The CDR3 runs to 14 residues. V lost 5 bases and J lost 2; bases outside the gene matches: 4. Germline V gene data show CDR1 as LNHDA and CDR2 as SQIVND (reference sequence). CDR3 coding DNA: TGTGCCAGTAGTTTGCAGGGGGTCACAGATACGCAGTATTTT. It yields the protein CASSLQGVTDTQYF.

This rearrangement joins TRBV27 to TRBJ2-3; D is undetermined. CDR1 and CDR2 from the germline V gene are MNHEY and SMNVEV (reference sequence). The CDR3 runs to 12 residues. The V end was cut by 6 bases, the J end by 4 bases, with 8 bases between. CDR3 residues: CASRANADTQYF. The CDR3 bases are TGTGCCAGCAGAGCCAACGCAGATACGCAGTATTTT.

The chain recombines TRBV2 with TRBJ2-2, with D maybe TRBD1 (5 bases). CDR1 and CDR2 from the germline V gene are SNHLY and FYNNEI. CDR3 length: 14 amino acids. Deletions cut 4 bases from V and 6 bases from J, with 12 bases between. CDR3 DNA sequence: TGTGCCAGCAGTGTGTCAGGGTCCCCCGGGGAGCTGTTTTTT. Residues: CASSVSGSPGELFF.

Of note for this clone: Within the sample, other DNA sequences also encode this same CDR3. The rearrangement joins TRBV6-1 to TRBJ2-7; D uncertain. Looked up from germline, CDR1 is MNHNS and CDR2 is SASEGT. V shed 2 bases and J shed 1 base, with 9 bases lying between them. The CDR3 totals 14 residues. The CDR3 loop is CASSERGQSYEQYF. CDR3 coding DNA: TGTGCCAGCAGTGAAAGAGGCCAGTCCTACGAGCAGTACTTC.

The chain employs TRBV6-1 and TRBJ1-5; D gene ambiguous. The length of the CDR3 is 14 residues. Trimming took 4 bases from V and 1 from J, leaving 8 bases between them. Germline-derived CDR1 and CDR2 are MNHNS and SASEGT. The chain's CDR3 is CASSGPASNQPQHF. The CDR3 nucleotides read TGTGCCAGCAGTGGGCCAGCGAGCAATCAGCCCCAGCATTTT.

This chain joins TRBV5-6 and TRBJ2-2, with no clear D. This CDR3 is 15 amino acids long. Trimming removed 4 bases from V and 5 bases from J, with 15 bases in between. Germline-derived CDR1 and CDR2 are SGHDT and YYEEEE. CDR3 sequence (DNA): TGTGCCAGCAGCACGCTGGGGTCCCTTACCGGGGAGCTGTTTTTT. This translates into CASSTLGSLTGELFF.

This chain links TRBV7-2 with TRBJ2-3; D uncertain. The CDR3 totals 15 residues. The germline gives CDR1 SGHTA, CDR2 FQGNSA. Trimming took off 3 bases at V and 0 bases at J, with 10 bases between the two ends. The CDR3 DNA follows: TGTGCCAGCAGCTTCAACTACCTAAGCACAGATACGCAGTATTTT. The encoded protein is CASSFNYLSTDTQYF.